The rows below give T cell receptor beta chains drawn from one sample of a study of shared clonotypes between healthy human individuals. Clones were read by immunoSEQ multiplex PCR, and TCRdb kept only the in-frame ones, dropping some. The data show 1,500,000 or so clones, roughly 96% seen once. Specimen: naive CD4+ T cells sorted from blood. These receptors all stem from a man aged 25-45 years in good health. Each CDR3 is given with its conserved first and last residue. Fields, in order: CDR3 DNA, CDR3 protein, D gene, J gene, V gene, clone size. D genes are given only for firm matches. Where a row states a size, it is once, few, many or the class of an expanded clone; other rows omit it.

TGTGCCAGCAGTGATAGTTCGAGAGTAGGATCCCTCGGCAATGAGCAGTTCTTC,CASSDSSRVGSLGNEQFF,-,TRBJ2-1,TRBV6-1,-
TGTGCCTGGAGTTCAGGTACCCCAGGTGAGCAGTTCTTC,CAWSSGTPGEQFF,-,TRBJ2-1,TRBV30,-
TGTGCCAGCAGTTACCTGGCGAACACCGGGGAGCTGTTTTTT,CASSYLANTGELFF,-,TRBJ2-2,TRBV6-5,-
TGTGCCAGCAGACCGGGACTAGTAGGCGAGCAGTACTTC,CASRPGLVGEQYF,TRBD2,TRBJ2-7,TRBV9,-
TGTGCCAGCAGCCTCCTGGGCTCGACAGATAAGTTCTCCAAAAACATTCAGTACTTC,CASSLLGSTDKFSKNIQYF,-,TRBJ2-4,TRBV5-5,-
TGTGCCAGTAGGCAAGGACATTATAGCAATCAGCCCCAGCATTTT,CASRQGHYSNQPQHF,-,TRBJ1-5,TRBV19,-
TGTGCCAGCAGTCCAGGGGCAGGGCTGATCACTGAAGCTTTCTTT,CASSPGAGLITEAFF,-,TRBJ1-1,TRBV27,-
TGTGCCAGCAGGGCCCTAGCAGGTGTAAGAGATACGCAGTATTTT,CASRALAGVRDTQYF,-,TRBJ2-3,TRBV28,-
TGTGCCAGCTCCCCCCTGGCAGGGTCGAACACTGAAGCTTTCTTT,CASSPLAGSNTEAFF,-,TRBJ1-1,TRBV6-1,-
TGTGCCAGCAGGGACAGTTACGTGCAGTACTTC,CASRDSYVQYF,-,TRBJ2-7,TRBV6-1,-
TGTGCCAGCAGCTTTGTTGAGTCTCAAGACATTCAGTACTTC,CASSFVESQDIQYF,-,TRBJ2-4,TRBV5-5,-
TGTGCCAGCAGCCGAACAGGGGTCCGGAACTACGAGCAGTACTTC,CASSRTGVRNYEQYF,TRBD1,TRBJ2-7,TRBV28,-
TGTGCCAGCAGGCTAGCGGGAGGGCCTCCCTACGAGCAGTACTTC,CASRLAGGPPYEQYF,TRBD2,TRBJ2-7,TRBV6-6,-
TGTGCCAGTCGAGCCCAGGCTTTATTGAACACTGAAGCTTTCTTT,CASRAQALLNTEAFF,-,TRBJ1-1,TRBV19,-
TGTGCCAGCAGCGTAGATAACGGACTAGCGCTAGTTGTCGAGCAGTACTTC,CASSVDNGLALVVEQYF,TRBD2,TRBJ2-7,TRBV9,few
TGCGCCAGCAGCGTATCAGGGGAGGAGGATCAGCCCCAGCATTTT,CASSVSGEEDQPQHF,-,TRBJ1-5,TRBV5-1,-
TGCAGCGCCCGGGACAGTGGGGGTCTTGAGAACACTGAAGCTTTCTTT,CSARDSGGLENTEAFF,TRBD1,TRBJ1-1,TRBV29-1,-
TGTGCCAGCAGCTTACCGAAAGCTAACTATGGCTACACCTTC,CASSLPKANYGYTF,-,TRBJ1-2,TRBV7-9,-
TGTGCCAGCAGCTTCTCCGGACTAGCGGGAGATCTCCCAACAGAGACCCAGTACTTC,CASSFSGLAGDLPTETQYF,TRBD2,TRBJ2-5,TRBV5-6,-
TGTGCCAGCAGCGGGCAGGGGTGGGGCTACACCTTC,CASSGQGWGYTF,-,TRBJ1-2,TRBV2,-
TGTGCCAGCAGCCCATCACCTATGGCTGAGCAGTTCTTC,CASSPSPMAEQFF,-,TRBJ2-1,TRBV5-5,-
TGCAGCGCCTCCCAGGGAACCGGGGAGCTGTTTTTT,CSASQGTGELFF,-,TRBJ2-2,TRBV29-1,once
TGTGCCAGCTCACCACTCGGGACTTCTCCAACTTCCTACGAGCAGTACTTC,CASSPLGTSPTSYEQYF,-,TRBJ2-7,TRBV18,-
TGTGCCAGCAGCGTAGCTGGACAGGCGATCCACGAGCAGTACTTC,CASSVAGQAIHEQYF,TRBD1,TRBJ2-7,TRBV9,-
TGTGCCATCAGTGAGTCTTACAGCCAAGAGACCCAGTACTTC,CAISESYSQETQYF,-,TRBJ2-5,TRBV10-3,-
TGTGCCAGCAGCGTAGCTCAGGCTTCGTCTGGAAACACCATATATTTT,CASSVAQASSGNTIYF,-,TRBJ1-3,TRBV9,-
TGTGCCAGCAGCTTAGAGGACAGATGGAATCAGCCCCAGCATTTT,CASSLEDRWNQPQHF,-,TRBJ1-5,TRBV7-6,once
TGCAGCGTTGATGGGCTAGCGGAGATCAATGAGCAGTTCTTC,CSVDGLAEINEQFF,TRBD2,TRBJ2-1,TRBV29-1,-
TGTGCCAGCAGCTTGGCCGCGAGGGCCCGGGAGACCCAGTACTTC,CASSLAARARETQYF,-,TRBJ2-5,TRBV5-5,-